The 7 T cell receptor beta chains in this list originate from one sample, sequenced in a study of blood T cell repertoires in COVID-19. Sequencing used immunoSEQ multiplex PCR; TCRdb keeps in-frame clones, though not all of them. Of roughly 140,000 clones listed, around 80% are singletons. The sample taken for sequencing was PBMCs or T cells enriched from blood (not recorded which). The receptors come from a man in his fifties who had recovered from COVID-19.

The chain employs TRBV19 and TRBJ1-1; perhaps TRBD1 as D (6 bases). Deletions cut 3 bases from V and 6 bases from J, with 8 bases between. The germline CDR1 and CDR2 sequences are LNHDA and SQIVND (reference sequence). CDR3 length equals 12 residues. Written as DNA, the CDR3 is TGTGCCAGTAGTATCAGGGGCTCTGAAGCTTTCTTT. Translating it yields CASSIRGSEAFF. Complete variable domain (other parts from reference TRBV19 and TRBJ1-1): DGGITQSPKYLFRKEGQNVTLSCEQNLNHDAMYWYRQDPGQGLRLIYYSQIVNDFQKGDIAEGYSVSREKKESFPLTVTSAQKNPTAFYLCASSIRGSEAFFGQGTRLTVV.

The genes are TRBV9 and TRBJ1-2, with D perhaps matching TRBD1 (6 bases). CDR1 is SGDLS, CDR2 YYNGEE, per germline. This CDR3 spans 15 amino acids. Trimming took off 0 bases at V and 4 bases at J, with 13 bases between the two ends. CDR3 region: CASSVGSGAVYGYTF. CDR3 nucleotides: TGTGCCAGCAGCGTAGGGTCAGGGGCAGTCTATGGCTACACCTTC.

The rearrangement links TRBV3-1 (or the pseudogene TRBV3-2) to TRBJ1-1, with 9 bases that match TRBD1. Germline V gene lookup returns CDR1 LGHDT and CDR2 YNNKEL (reference sequence). J was trimmed by 9 bases and V by 1 base; bases with no gene match: 9. The CDR3 is 15 amino acids. CDR3 protein: CASSQGGQGGIQAFF. CDR3 bases: TGTGCCAGCAGCCAAGGGGGACAGGGCGGAATACAAGCTTTCTTT.

The chain recombines TRBV30 with TRBJ1-4; D may be TRBD1 (5 bases). The CDR3 has 13 residues. Germline loops: CDR1 GTSNPN, CDR2 SVGIG (reference sequence). With 0 bases removed from V and 5 bases from J, the gap between germline ends came to 7 bases. The CDR3 is CAWSVDSNEKLFF. The CDR3 DNA reads TGTGCCTGGAGTGTAGACAGCAATGAAAAACTGTTTTTT.

The genes are TRBV7-9 and TRBJ1-3, with a possible D match to TRBD1 (5 bases). The length of the CDR3 is 14 residues. The ends were cut back, 0 bases at V and 3 bases at J, with 6 bases in the middle. Germline assignment: CDR1 SEHNR and CDR2 FQNEAQ (reference sequence). The CDR3 loop is CASSLAGVGNTIYF. In DNA, the CDR3 is TGTGCCAGCAGCTTAGCAGGGGTTGGAAACACCATATATTTT.

V is TRBV25-1 and J is TRBJ1-1, with D possibly matching TRBD1 (5 bases). The V end lost 0 bases, the J end lost 5 bases, and 13 bases lay between the germline ends. CDR1 and CDR2 from the germline V gene are MGHDK and SYGVNS. The CDR3 covers 15 residues. CDR3 in amino acids: CASSEYDSGATEAFF. For the CDR3, the DNA is TGTGCCAGCAGTGAATATGACAGCGGGGCAACTGAAGCTTTCTTT.

The chain recombines TRBV15 with TRBJ1-6, with 8 bases that match TRBD1. The J segment lost 14 bases and the V segment lost 3 bases, leaving 15 bases of the junction unmatched. This CDR3 has 16 residues. Germline lookup yields CDR1 LNHNV and CDR2 YYDKDF (reference sequence). The CDR3 DNA sequence: TGTGCCACCAGCAGGGCAAAGACAGGGGACCATGGGTCCCTCCACTTT. Protein sequence: CATSRAKTGDHGSLHF.